The rows below give T cell receptor beta chains drawn from one sample of a study of T cell responses to AZD1222 COVID-19 vaccine. Using immunoSEQ multiplex PCR, the repertoire was profiled, and TCRdb retains in-frame clones only, with some absent. The table has about 60,000 clones, approximately 90% seen once. The specimen comprised peripheral blood, sampled 28 days after the second dose of the MenACWY control vaccine. The origin of the receptors is an adult who received the MenACWY meningococcal vaccine as a control. Each CDR3 is given with its conserved first and last residue. Each record gives: V gene, D gene, clone size, J gene, CDR3 protein, CDR3 DNA. D genes are given only for firm matches. Some rows mark clone size as missing; the rest say once, few, many or name a class of expanded clone.

TRBV7-9,.,once,TRBJ2-5,CASTHGETQYF,TGTGCCAGCACCCACGGGGAGACCCAGTACTTC
TRBV6-2/TRBV6-3,.,.,TRBJ2-1,CASSYGRGSSYNEQFF,TGTGCCAGCAGTTATGGTCGGGGGAGCTCCTACAATGAGCAGTTCTTC
TRBV5-1,.,.,TRBJ2-2,CASSSEPNTGELFF,TGCGCCAGCAGCTCGGAGCCGAACACCGGGGAGCTGTTTTTT
TRBV29-1,.,.,TRBJ1-2,CSVGGDTTYGYTF,TGCAGCGTTGGCGGGGACACCACCTATGGCTACACCTTC
TRBV19,.,.,TRBJ1-1,CASRAGIGTEAFF,TGTGCCAGTAGGGCCGGAATTGGCACTGAAGCTTTCTTT
TRBV10-2,.,.,TRBJ2-5,CASSESKVKETQYF,TGCGCCAGCAGTGAGTCGAAGGTTAAAGAGACCCAGTACTTC
TRBV18,.,.,TRBJ1-1,CASSPPGLPGTEAFF,TGTGCCAGCTCACCGCCGGGGCTCCCGGGCACTGAAGCTTTCTTT
TRBV4-1,.,.,TRBJ1-2,CASSQDPGYYGYTF,TGCGCCAGCAGCCAAGATCCGGGGTACTATGGCTACACCTTC
TRBV24-1,.,.,TRBJ1-2,CATSEPGAPTYGYTF,TGTGCCACCAGTGAGCCGGGCGCCCCCACCTATGGCTACACCTTC
TRBV4-1,TRBD2,.,TRBJ2-1,CASSQGLAVNNEQFF,TGCGCCAGCAGCCAGGGACTAGCGGTAAACAATGAGCAGTTCTTC
TRBV18,.,.,TRBJ1-3,CASSPISSGNTIYF,TGTGCCAGCTCGCCTATTTCGTCTGGAAACACCATATATTTT
TRBV6-5,.,.,TRBJ1-2,CASSSPQGLYTF,TGTGCCAGCAGTTCCCCGCAGGGTCTCTACACCTTC
TRBV12-3/TRBV12-4,.,.,TRBJ2-2,CASSGVNTGELFF,TGTGCCAGTTCGGGGGTAAACACCGGGGAGCTGTTTTTT
TRBV10-3,.,.,TRBJ2-2,CAISESASPDTGELFF,TGTGCCATCAGTGAGTCCGCTAGTCCGGACACCGGGGAGCTGTTTTTT
TRBV29-1,TRBD2,.,TRBJ2-1,CSVERASGRGYNEQFF,TGCAGCGTTGAACGGGCTAGCGGGAGGGGTTACAATGAGCAGTTCTTC
TRBV13,.,.,TRBJ2-7,CASTERAGEYEQYF,TGTGCCAGCACCGAGAGGGCAGGGGAGTACGAGCAGTACTTC
TRBV7-7,.,.,TRBJ1-3,CASSRDLGDTIYF,TGTGCCAGCAGCCGTGACCTTGGGGACACCATATATTTT
TRBV7-9,.,.,TRBJ2-2,CASSQSGAVRTGELFF,TGTGCCAGCAGCCAATCAGGGGCAGTAAGGACCGGGGAGCTGTTTTTT
TRBV10-2,TRBD1,.,TRBJ2-5,CASSDQRTGGETQYF,TGCGCCAGCAGTGACCAGAGGACAGGGGGGGAGACCCAGTACTTC
TRBV5-4,TRBD2,.,TRBJ2-1,CASSGASGSIPSEQFF,TGTGCCAGCAGCGGAGCTAGCGGGAGTATCCCGAGTGAGCAGTTCTTC
TRBV12-3/TRBV12-4,.,.,TRBJ2-7,CASSLVQAGEQYF,TGTGCCAGCAGTTTAGTCCAGGCGGGAGAGCAGTACTTC
TRBV7-3,.,.,TRBJ2-5,CASSSVAEETQYF,TGTGCCAGCAGCTCGGTGGCAGAAGAGACCCAGTACTTC
TRBV6-5,.,.,TRBJ1-6,CASRIQGSNSPLHF,TGTGCCAGCAGGATACAGGGATCCAATTCACCCCTCCACTTT
TRBV7-2,.,.,TRBJ1-2,CASIPGESYGYTF,TGTGCCAGTATCCCAGGGGAATCCTATGGCTACACCTTC
TRBV19,TRBD1,.,TRBJ1-5,CASSVYRDSNQPQHF,TGTGCCAGTAGTGTATACCGGGACAGTAATCAGCCCCAGCATTTT
TRBV19,TRBD2,.,TRBJ2-3,CASSPSGRATDTQYF,TGTGCCAGTAGCCCTAGCGGGAGGGCCACCGATACGCAGTATTTT
TRBV3-1/TRBV3-2,.,.,TRBJ2-7,CASSQRGGYEQYF,TGTGCCAGCAGCCAGAGGGGTGGGTACGAGCAGTACTTC
TRBV4-3,TRBD2,.,TRBJ2-7,CASSPSGSSSYEQYF,TGCGCCAGCAGCCCTAGCGGGTCGAGCTCCTACGAGCAGTACTTC
TRBV28,TRBD1,.,TRBJ1-1,CASSRDREAFF,TGTGCCAGCAGCCGGGACAGGGAAGCTTTCTTT
TRBV11-2,TRBD1,few,TRBJ1-2,CASSHWGDREIRGSNGYTF,TGTGCCAGCAGCCATTGGGGGGACAGGGAGATCCGAGGTTCGAATGGCTACACCTTC
TRBV28,TRBD1,.,TRBJ2-7,CASSFSTGDEQYF,TGTGCCAGCAGTTTTTCGACAGGGGACGAGCAGTACTTC
TRBV11-2,.,.,TRBJ1-2,CASSSPGRTIGYTF,TGTGCCAGCAGTTCTCCGGGACGGACTATCGGCTACACCTTC
TRBV7-9,.,.,TRBJ1-2,CASSPDYGYTF,TGTGCCAGCAGCCCTGACTATGGCTACACCTTC
TRBV27,TRBD2,.,TRBJ2-7,CASRPELAGGEQYF,TGTGCCAGCAGACCGGAACTAGCGGGAGGGGAGCAGTACTTC
TRBV23-1,TRBD1,.,TRBJ2-7,CASTPTGDLSYEQYF,TGCGCCAGCACCCCGACAGGGGACCTCTCCTACGAGCAGTACTTC